This T cell receptor beta chain was captured by sequencing in a study of cytomegalovirus exposure and HLA in healthy donors. The length of the CDR3 is 12 residues. The germline gives CDR1 ENHRY, CDR2 SYGVKD. V lost 7 bases, J lost 10 bases, and 7 bases stayed unmatched. The study ran its PCR with 60 Vbeta and 13 Jbeta primers. Data came from immunoSEQ multiplex PCR; TCRdb stores just in-frame clones and leaves some out. The sample contains 110,000 to 150,000 clones, around 70% of which appear only once. The sample holds one count of this clone. This rearrangement joins TRBV10-3 to TRBJ2-1; 7 nucleotides line up with TRBD1. This clonotype originated in a man aged 35 to 55 in good health and CMV-seronegative. Sequencing input: PBMCs. This CDR3 is CAIIRDSGEQFF. DNA for the CDR3: TGTGCCATCATCCGGGACAGCGGCGAGCAGTTCTTC.